The 13 T cell receptor beta chains below all came from one sample that was sequenced in a study of blood T cells in healthy people across ages. Through a sample-barcoded 5' primer and a J-beta primer mix, a second PCR was run for roughly 6 to 12 cycles. TCRdb redid the calling of the 5' RACE reads with MiXCR, one entry per CDR3 protein. The data show around 1.5 million distinct CDR3 sequences, with 42% seen just once and roughly 7.9% held by the top ten. Sequences were obtained from blood. All receptors derive from a woman under 30 in good health.

The rearrangement joins TRBV29-1 to TRBJ2-7; the D is unclear. CDR1 is SQVTM, CDR2 ANQGSEA, per germline. The CDR3 sequence is 12 residues long. Deletions cut 3 bases from V and 7 bases from J, with 13 bases between. This chain's CDR3 is CSVDGEGDEQYF. CDR3 bases: TGCAGCGTTGATGGTGAAGGCGATGAGCAGTACTTC.

This clonotype was seen once. The rearrangement links TRBV7-3 to TRBJ2-1; TRBD2 aligns across 15 bases. With the DNA end fitting TRBJ2-7 better, the J assignment may be wrong. The CDR3 runs 18 residues. Germline V gene sequence: CDR1 SGHTA, CDR2 FQGTGA. The DNA for the CDR3 is TGTGCCAGCAGCTTAAATGGGGGACTAGCGGGGGGCCGGAATGAGCAGTACTTC. Its protein is CASSLNGGLAGGRNEQYF.

This clonotype has only one observation. This chain links TRBV9 with TRBJ1-1, with D possibly TRBD1 on 5 matching bases. The CDR3 sequence is 15 residues long. In germline, CDR1 is SGDLS, CDR2 YYNGEE. Trimming cost V 0 bases and J 0 bases, with 9 bases left between them. The CDR3 protein is CASSVAGGMNTEAFF. Written as DNA, the CDR3 is TGTGCCAGCAGCGTAGCGGGGGGGATGAACACTGAAGCTTTCTTT.

The chain employs TRBV20-1 and TRBJ2-5; D assignment may be TRBD1 or TRBD2 (5 bases each). The DNA matches TRBJ2-7 better at its end, which makes the J call doubtful. The CDR3 runs 12 residues. The germline V gene encodes CDR1 DFQATT and CDR2 SNEGSKA (reference sequence). The CDR3: CSARELGDEQYF. In DNA form, the CDR3 reads TGCAGTGCCAGGGAACTAGGGGACGAGCAGTACTTC.

The chain recombines TRBV20-1 with TRBJ1-1; TRBD1 aligns across 8 bases. The CDR3 runs 13 residues. In germline, CDR1 is DFQATT, CDR2 SNEGSKA (reference sequence). Trimming cost V 3 bases and J 6 bases; bases outside gene matches: 6. As DNA, the CDR3 is TGCAGTGCTAGCAGGGGGCTTGGGGCTGAAGCTTTCTTT. Translation: CSASRGLGAEAFF.

This chain joins TRBV12-3 or TRBV12-4 and TRBJ2-1; TRBD1 matches at 9 bases. CDR3 length: 14 amino acids. J was trimmed by 6 bases and V by 10 bases; bases with no gene match: 10. The CDR3 DNA reads as TGTGCCACCGTAGGGGACAGGGTCTCCAATGAGCAGTTCTTC. Encoded protein: CATVGDRVSNEQFF.

The sample holds a few counts of this clonotype. CDR3 nucleotide sequence: TGTGCCAGCAGTGAAGGGGCTAGCCGCACAGATACGCAGTATTTT. This sequence encodes CASSEGASRTDTQYF. The gene calls are TRBV6-1 and TRBJ2-3, with D possibly being TRBD2 (5 bases). The germline gives CDR1 MNHNS, CDR2 SASEGT. The CDR3 extends over 15 amino acids. Trimming removed 1 base at V and 1 base at J, with 9 bases between.

The chain uses TRBV7-9 and TRBJ2-5, with 11 bases that match TRBD1. The J call is doubtful: the DNA matches TRBJ2-1 better. Germline-derived CDR1 and CDR2 are SEHNR and FQNEAQ (reference sequence). There are 17 residues in the CDR3. The CDR3 region has the DNA TGTGCCAGCAGCCGAATTAGAACGGACAGGGGGCAAGAGACCCAGTTCTTC. Translation gives CASSRIRTDRGQETQFF.

The rearrangement links TRBV10-3 to TRBJ2-7, with D tentatively TRBD2 (5 bases). Looked up from germline, CDR1 is ENHRY and CDR2 is SYGVKD. This CDR3 comprises 13 residues. The V gene lost 3 bases and the J gene lost 0 bases, with 6 bases spanning the gap. The CDR3 region is CAISDGNSYEQYF. CDR3 bases: TGTGCCATCAGTGACGGGAACTCCTACGAGCAGTACTTC.

The rearrangement links TRBV9 to TRBJ2-1; maybe TRBD2 (6 bases). The CDR3 spans 15 residues. V was trimmed by 4 bases and J by 4 bases, leaving 15 bases between them. Germline-derived CDR1 and CDR2 are SGDLS and YYNGEE. The CDR3 is CASSPPGATYNEQFF. CDR3 DNA sequence: TGTGCCAGCAGCCCCCCGGGAGCTACTTACAATGAGCAGTTCTTC. Full variable domain (missing parts from reference TRBV9 and TRBJ2-1): DSGVTQTPKHLITATGQRVTLRCSPRSGDLSVYWYQQSLDQGLQFLIQYYNGEERAKGNILERFSAQQFPDLHSELNLSSLELGDSALYFCASSPPGATYNEQFFGPGTRLTVL.

The count of this clonotype is one. The rearrangement uses TRBV6-2 or TRBV6-3 and TRBJ2-5; 7 bases are shared with TRBD2. The end of the DNA fits TRBJ2-7 better, so the J call may be wrong. The germline CDR1 and CDR2 sequences are MNHEY and SVGEGT. The CDR3 extends over 15 amino acids. CDR3 residues: CASTERLALSDEQYF. The CDR3 region has the DNA TGTGCCAGCACTGAGAGACTAGCCCTTTCAGACGAGCAGTACTTC.

This clonotype was seen repeatedly, ten times or more. V is TRBV10-3 and J is TRBJ2-5; TRBD2 might be the D (6 bases). There are 13 residues in the CDR3. Trimming left V 2 bases short and J 3 bases short, with 7 bases between. Germline CDR1 ENHRY, CDR2 SYGVKD. In DNA, the CDR3 is TGTGCCATCAGTGAGGCTAGCGAAGAGACCCAGTACTTC. Its protein is CAISEASEETQYF.

This clonotype has a handful of counts. This chain uses TRBV12-3 or TRBV12-4 with TRBJ2-1; D is undetermined. The CDR3 length is 15 residues. Deletions cut 6 bases from V and 5 bases from J, with 17 bases between. DNA for the CDR3: TGTGCCAGCAGCCCCCAAAGGCCCCTGAACAATGAGCAGTTCTTC. It translates to CASSPQRPLNNEQFF.